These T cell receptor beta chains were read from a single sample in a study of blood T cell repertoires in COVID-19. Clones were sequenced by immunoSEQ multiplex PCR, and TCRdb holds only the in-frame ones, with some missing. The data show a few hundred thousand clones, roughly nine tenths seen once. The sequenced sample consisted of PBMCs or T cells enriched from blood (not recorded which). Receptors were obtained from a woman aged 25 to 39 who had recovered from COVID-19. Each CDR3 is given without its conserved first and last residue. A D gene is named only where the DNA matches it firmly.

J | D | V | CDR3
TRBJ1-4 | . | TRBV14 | ASSQDWGGKLF
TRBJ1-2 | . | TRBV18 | ASSPPSVSNYGYT
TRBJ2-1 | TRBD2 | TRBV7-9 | ASTSGGRYNEQF
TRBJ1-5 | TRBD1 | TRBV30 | AWSGQGAGQPQH
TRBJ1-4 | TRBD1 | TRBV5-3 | ARSLPRGQGNEKLF
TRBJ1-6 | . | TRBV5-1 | ASSLARGSGVSPLH
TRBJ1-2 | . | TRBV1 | TSSWRGIYGYT
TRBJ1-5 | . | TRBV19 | ASRQEYSNQPQH
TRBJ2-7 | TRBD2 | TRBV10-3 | AISESSSGNSVGAQY
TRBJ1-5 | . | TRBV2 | ASSGTGPNQPQH